The 23 T cell receptor beta chains in this list originate from one sample, sequenced in a study of blood T cell repertoires in COVID-19. Sequencing used immunoSEQ multiplex PCR; TCRdb keeps in-frame clones, though not all of them. The sample lists 150,000 to 200,000 clones, 89% occurring once. Sequencing was done on a sample of PBMCs or T cells enriched from blood (not recorded which). The source is a woman aged 18-35 years who had recovered from COVID-19.

The rearrangement uses TRBV11-2 and TRBJ2-7; tentative D call: TRBD2 (6 bases). CDR3 length equals 17 residues. Germline assignment: CDR1 SGHAT and CDR2 FQNNGV. V was pared by 1 base and J by 3 bases, with 19 bases between. CDR3 DNA: TGTGCCAGCAGCTTAGGGGGGTCGACGGGAGAGGGCTACGAGCAGTACTTC. The encoded protein is CASSLGGSTGEGYEQYF.

This chain uses TRBV4-2 with TRBJ2-7; TRBD1 matches 11 bases. This CDR3 has 15 amino acids. Germline values: CDR1 LGHNA, CDR2 YNFKEQ. The junction had 1 base not matched to a gene; V was cut back by 2 bases and J by 1 base. The CDR3: CASSQRDRGSYEQYF. The CDR3 DNA reads TGTGCCAGCAGCCAACGGGACAGGGGGTCCTACGAGCAGTACTTC.

This chain joins TRBV7-8 and TRBJ2-1, with 8 nucleotides matching TRBD2. Losses at the gene ends were 5 bases for V and 5 bases for J; bases not matched to a gene: 8. The CDR3 is 15 amino acids. The germline V gene encodes CDR1 SGHVS and CDR2 FQNEAQ. Written as DNA, the CDR3 is TGTGCCAGCAGCGGACTTGGGACTAGACACAATGAGCAGTTCTTC. Protein sequence: CASSGLGTRHNEQFF.

The CDR3 spells CASSPLGRGGDTEAFF. The CDR3 DNA is TGTGCCAGCAGCCCCCTGGGGAGAGGGGGGGACACTGAAGCTTTCTTT. The chain links TRBV7-9 to TRBJ1-1; tentatively, D is TRBD1 (6 bases). Germline CDR1 SEHNR, CDR2 FQNEAQ (reference sequence). The V end lost 5 bases, the J end lost 3 bases, and 19 bases lay between the germline ends. This CDR3 region has 16 residues.

This clone appeared a single time. The chain couples TRBV28 to TRBJ2-1; 8 positions match TRBD1. The CDR3 runs 15 residues. Trimming at V came to 5 bases and at J to 6 bases, leaving 9 bases not matched to a gene. Germline V CDR1 and CDR2: MDHEN, SYDVKM. CDR3 sequence (DNA): TGTGCCAGCAGTGAAACCGGGACAGGTACCAATGAGCAGTTCTTC. It yields the protein CASSETGTGTNEQFF. Drawing the rest from reference TRBV28 and TRBJ2-1, the complete variable domain is DVKVTQSSRYLVKRTGEKVFLECVQDMDHENMFWYRQDPGLGLRLIYFSYDVKMKEKGDIPEGYSVSREKKERFSLILESASTNQTSMYLCASSETGTGTNEQFFGPGTRLTVL.

This rearrangement joins TRBV24-1 to TRBJ2-7, with a tentative D call TRBD2 (6 bases). The CDR3 sequence is 14 residues long. The germline V gene has CDR1 KGHDR and CDR2 SFDVKD. V lost 7 bases to trimming and J lost 3 bases, with 15 bases between them. As DNA, the CDR3 is TGTGCCACCAGACGGGACCGGACTATCTACGAGCAGTACTTC. Translated: CATRRDRTIYEQYF.

The V call is TRBV28, the J call TRBJ2-7; possibly TRBD1 for D (6 bases). V was pared by 5 bases and J by 3 bases, with 17 bases between. Per germline, CDR1 MDHEN and CDR2 SYDVKM. This CDR3 spans 15 amino acids. CDR3 DNA sequence: TGTGCCAGCAGTCCACCCCCGGACAGCATCTACGAGCAGTACTTC. Translation: CASSPPPDSIYEQYF. The entire variable domain, with the rest obtained from reference TRBV28 and TRBJ2-7, is as follows: DVKVTQSSRYLVKRTGEKVFLECVQDMDHENMFWYRQDPGLGLRLIYFSYDVKMKEKGDIPEGYSVSREKKERFSLILESASTNQTSMYLCASSPPPDSIYEQYFGPGTRLTVT.

The V gene is TRBV10-2, the J gene TRBJ2-1; tentative D call: TRBD1 (5 bases). CDR1 and CDR2 from the germline V gene are WSHSY and SAAADI. This CDR3 region has 12 residues. Trimming cost V 2 bases and J 8 bases, with 7 bases left between them. The CDR3 bases are TGCGCCAGCAGTGAGGCACAGGATGAGCAGTTCTTC. This sequence encodes CASSEAQDEQFF.

V usage is TRBV7-9 and J usage is TRBJ2-2; maybe TRBD1 (6 bases). The V gene lost 5 bases and the J gene lost 7 bases, with 11 bases spanning the gap. Germline V lookup: CDR1 SEHNR, CDR2 FQNEAQ (reference sequence). There are 13 residues in the CDR3. Here the CDR3 reads CASSPQGHGELFF. The CDR3 nucleotides read TGTGCCAGCAGCCCCCAGGGGCACGGGGAGCTGTTTTTT.

The rearrangement uses TRBV27 and TRBJ2-7, with 8 bases matching TRBD1. With V trimmed by 4 bases and J by 5 bases, 1 base remained unmatched. The CDR3 sequence is 12 residues long. Germline values: CDR1 MNHEY, CDR2 SMNVEV (reference sequence). The CDR3 DNA is TGTGCCAGCAGTTCGACAGGGGACGAGCAGTACTTC. This gives the protein CASSSTGDEQYF.

The chain carries TRBV4-2 and TRBJ2-1; D may be TRBD2 (5 bases). The CDR3 consists of 17 residues. CDR1 is LGHNA, CDR2 YNFKEQ, per germline. V was trimmed by 1 base and J by 5 bases, leaving 18 bases between them. The CDR3 protein is CASSQALDWTLNNEQFF. CDR3 bases: TGTGCCAGCAGCCAAGCCTTGGACTGGACCTTGAACAATGAGCAGTTCTTC.

This chain links TRBV14 with TRBJ1-2; D gene ambiguous. The CDR3 loop spans 14 amino acids. With 5 bases removed from V and 1 base from J, the gap between germline ends came to 11 bases. Germline lookup yields CDR1 SGHDN and CDR2 FVKESK. The CDR3 is CASSAHGVNYGYTF. CDR3 sequence (DNA): TGTGCCAGCAGCGCTCACGGGGTTAACTATGGCTACACCTTC.

V gene TRBV10-1 combines with J gene TRBJ2-1; D perhaps matches TRBD1 (6 bases). CDR1 WNHNN and CDR2 SYGVQD come from the germline V gene (reference sequence). CDR3 length: 13 residues. Deletions cut 6 bases from V and 8 bases from J, with 14 bases between. The chain's CDR3 is CASRRPNRDEQFF. Here the CDR3 DNA reads TGCGCCAGCAGACGACCCAACAGGGATGAGCAGTTCTTC.

The chain is built from TRBV5-4 and TRBJ2-2; D is perhaps TRBD1 (6 bases). The V and J ends lost 0 bases and 5 bases respectively, with 11 bases between them. This CDR3 region has 15 residues. In germline, CDR1 is SGHNT, CDR2 YYREEE (reference sequence). CDR3 DNA sequence: TGTGCCAGCAGCTTGGGGGGGCGGACGACCGGGGAGCTGTTTTTT. This encodes CASSLGGRTTGELFF.

The chain recombines TRBV18 with TRBJ2-1; TRBD2 is a possible D gene (6 bases). This CDR3 contains 14 residues. With 2 bases removed from V and 7 bases from J, the gap between germline ends came to 12 bases. CDR1 is KGHSH and CDR2 is LQKENI in the germline V gene. DNA of the CDR3: TGTGCCAGCTCACCAGGGCTAGCGTCTAATGAGCAGTTCTTC. Its translation is CASSPGLASNEQFF.

This chain joins TRBV5-1 and TRBJ1-6; a weak D match, TRBD1 (5 bases). The CDR3 runs 15 residues. Trimming removed 4 bases at V and 5 bases at J, with 13 bases between. Per the germline V gene, CDR1 is SGHRS and CDR2 is YFSETQ. The CDR3 is CASSGNGANNSPLHF. The CDR3 DNA is TGCGCCAGCAGCGGGAATGGGGCAAATAATTCACCCCTCCACTTT.

V gene TRBV7-9 combines with J gene TRBJ2-1, with D possibly TRBD2 on 5 matching bases. CDR3 size: 13 residues. From germline, CDR1 is SEHNR and CDR2 FQNEAQ (reference sequence). V was shortened by 4 bases and J by 7 bases, with 11 bases between the two germline ends. The CDR3, as DNA: TGTGCCAGCAGCTCAGGAGGACGGAATGAGCAGTTCTTC. It yields the protein CASSSGGRNEQFF. The variable domain in full, with the rest retrieved from reference TRBV7-9 and TRBJ2-1, is DTGVSQNPRHKITKRGQNVTFRCDPISEHNRLYWYRQTLGQGPEFLTYFQNEAQLEKSRLLSDRFSAERPKGSFSTLEIQRTEQGDSAMYLCASSSGGRNEQFFGPGTRLTVL.

This clone turned up a few times. This CDR3 is CASYRGAEAFF. CDR3 DNA sequence: TGTGCCAGCTACCGGGGGGCTGAAGCTTTCTTT. This chain joins TRBV3-1 (or the pseudogene TRBV3-2) and TRBJ1-1, with D maybe TRBD1 (5 bases). V dropped 8 bases and J dropped 6 bases, with 10 bases sitting between them. This CDR3 contains 11 residues. CDR1 is LGHDT, CDR2 YNNKEL, per germline (reference sequence).

The V call is TRBV6-2 or TRBV6-3, the J call TRBJ2-7; 9 nucleotides line up with TRBD1. Germline lookup yields CDR1 MNHEY and CDR2 SVGEGT. The CDR3 totals 11 residues. J gave up 13 bases and V 5 bases, and 6 bases lay outside the gene matches. The chain's CDR3 is CASSKGDRDYF. The CDR3 nucleotides are TGTGCCAGCAGTAAAGGGGACAGGGACTACTTC.

The CDR3 loop reads CASSSRQGTSPLHF. The CDR3 coding sequence is TGTGCCAGCAGTTCTCGACAGGGGACTTCACCCCTCCACTTT. J is TRBJ1-6 and V is TRBV28, with 8 bases matching TRBD1. Germline V CDR1 and CDR2: MDHEN, SYDVKM. Trimming at V came to 4 bases and at J to 9 bases, leaving 5 bases not matched to a gene. CDR3 length equals 14 residues.

The genes are TRBV14 and TRBJ2-3; TRBD2 agrees at 13 bases. The CDR3 has 16 residues. CDR1 is SGHDN, CDR2 FVKESK, per germline. The junction had 6 bases not matched to a gene; V was cut back by 4 bases and J by 5 bases. The DNA of the CDR3 is TGTGCCAGCAGCCCGACGGGACTAGCGGGACTAGATACGCAGTATTTT. Translating gives CASSPTGLAGLDTQYF.

This chain joins TRBV10-1 and TRBJ2-2; TRBD2 is a possible D gene (6 bases). Germline V gene data show CDR1 as WNHNN and CDR2 as SYGVQD (reference sequence). V was cut by 7 bases and J by 4 bases, with 10 bases left in between. This CDR3 is built from 13 residues. CDR3 sequence reads: CASTGTATGELFF. CDR3 nucleotides: TGCGCCAGCACCGGGACTGCCACCGGGGAGCTGTTTTTT.

The chain links TRBV5-1 to TRBJ2-5; D perhaps matches TRBD1 (5 bases). The length of the CDR3 is 17 residues. V was cut by 0 bases and J by 6 bases, with 21 bases left in between. Germline values: CDR1 SGHRS, CDR2 YFSETQ. The CDR3 is CASSLEPFSLGVKTQYF. In nucleotides, the CDR3 is TGCGCCAGCAGCTTGGAGCCTTTCTCCCTAGGGGTTAAGACCCAGTACTTC.